The 25 T cell receptor beta chains given below trace back to one sample, sequenced in a study of OX40 agonist ivuxolimab in advanced cancers. TCRdb keeps only in-frame clones here, not all; method: immunoSEQ multiplex PCR. The repertoire holds approximately 40,000 clones, roughly 90% seen once, with 8.5% to 10% in the top ten. The sample here was CD4+ or CD8+ T cells sorted from blood, taken in a trial of the OX40 agonist ivuxolimab. These receptors were collected from an adult with an advanced solid tumor such as melanoma, head and neck, liver or kidney cancer.

The genes are TRBV9 and TRBJ2-1; D is perhaps TRBD2 (6 bases). This CDR3 spans 13 amino acids. CDR1 and CDR2 (germline): SGDLS, YYNGEE. V was clipped by 4 bases and J by 9 bases, with 14 bases between them. In DNA form, the CDR3 reads TGTGCCAGCAGCCGTACTAGCAGCAGTGAGCAGTTCTTC. Its protein product is CASSRTSSSEQFF.

The chain is built from TRBV6-5 and TRBJ2-7; D might be TRBD2 (6 bases). The germline V gene has CDR1 MNHEY and CDR2 SVGAGI. CDR3 length: 14 amino acids. V gave up 6 bases and J gave up 1 base, with 13 bases separating them. DNA of the CDR3: TGTGCCAGCAGGAGGGACTCAGGTTCCTACGAGCAGTACGTC. Amino acids: CASRRDSGSYEQYV.

The rearrangement uses TRBV7-8 and TRBJ2-1; 13 bases fit TRBD2. The V and J ends lost 5 bases and 0 bases, in that order; junction bases with no gene match: 4. Germline assignment: CDR1 SGHVS and CDR2 FQNEAQ. The CDR3 loop spans 17 amino acids. This CDR3 reads CASSRGLAGSSYNEQFF. The CDR3 DNA follows: TGTGCCAGCAGCCGGGGACTAGCGGGGAGCTCCTACAATGAGCAGTTCTTC. Looking up the rest from reference TRBV7-8 and TRBJ2-1 gives the full variable domain: GAGVSQSPRYKVAKRGQDVALRCDPISGHVSLFWYQQALGQGPEFLTYFQNEAQLDKSGLPSDRFFAERPEGSVSTLKIQRTQQEDSAVYLCASSRGLAGSSYNEQFFGPGTRLTVL.

The rearrangement links TRBV6-5 to TRBJ2-7; no clear D gene. The germline V and J ends were trimmed by 2 bases and 6 bases, with 11 bases remaining between them. This CDR3 region has 13 residues. Germline assignment: CDR1 MNHEY and CDR2 SVGAGI. This CDR3 reads CASSYSSVGEQYV. In DNA form, the CDR3 reads TGTGCCAGCAGTTACAGCTCTGTCGGCGAGCAGTACGTC.

The V and J genes are TRBV9 and TRBJ2-1; 9 bases are a match to TRBD1. The junction had 12 bases not matched to a gene; V was cut back by 4 bases and J by 7 bases. The CDR3 covers 16 residues. Germline V gene data show CDR1 as SGDLS and CDR2 as YYNGEE. The CDR3 DNA reads TGTGCCAGCAGCCCCGAAGCGGGACAGGGCGTTAATGAGCAGTTCTTC. Translating gives CASSPEAGQGVNEQFF.

The rearrangement links TRBV5-6 to TRBJ2-7; D remains ambiguous. V was clipped by 4 bases and J by 3 bases, with 11 bases between them. Germline values: CDR1 SGHDT, CDR2 YYEEEE. The CDR3 is 13 residues long. CDR3 residues: CASSPPGSYEQYF. CDR3 bases: TGTGCCAGCAGCCCGCCCGGCAGCTACGAGCAGTACTTC. Full variable domain (rest looked up from reference TRBV5-6 and TRBJ2-7): DAGVTQSPTHLIKTRGQQVTLRCSPKSGHDTVSWYQQALGQGPQFIFQYYEEEERQRGNFPDRFSGHQFPNYSSELNVNALLLGDSALYLCASSPPGSYEQYFGPGTRLTVT.

The rearrangement uses TRBV12-5 and TRBJ2-5; 7 bases map to TRBD1. CDR1 and CDR2 (germline): LGHNT, FRNRAP. The CDR3 is 13 amino acids. With 10 bases clipped from V and 5 bases from J, the junction kept 10 bases outside the gene matches. CDR3 region: CANPTGADETQYF. The CDR3 DNA is TGTGCTAATCCCACAGGGGCCGACGAGACCCAGTACTTC. Complete variable domain (other parts from reference TRBV12-5 and TRBJ2-5): DARVTQTPRHKVTEMGQEVTMRCQPILGHNTVFWYRQTMMQGLELLAYFRNRAPLDDSGMPKDRFSAEMPDATLATLKIQPSEPRDSAVYFCANPTGADETQYFGPGTRLLVL.

The genes are TRBV5-8 and TRBJ2-7; D may be TRBD2 (6 bases). Trimming removed 0 bases at V and 5 bases at J, with 18 bases between. This CDR3 contains 16 residues. Per the germline V gene, CDR1 is SGHTS and CDR2 is YDEGEE. In DNA, the CDR3 is TGTGCCAGCAGCTTGGAATGGGACTCCCATGTCAACGAGCAGTACTTC. Residues: CASSLEWDSHVNEQYF.

V is TRBV7-9 and J is TRBJ1-2, with D possibly TRBD1 on 5 matching bases. This CDR3 has 14 amino acids. Germline V CDR1 and CDR2: SEHNR, FQNEAQ (reference sequence). Trimming took 1 base from V and 4 from J, leaving 10 bases between them. CDR3 protein: CASSLGGVSYGYTF. As DNA, the CDR3 is TGTGCCAGCAGCTTAGGGGGCGTGAGCTATGGCTACACCTTC.

The table lists this clone with a count of one. J is TRBJ2-1 and V is TRBV4-1; D gene unclear. Germline CDR1 is MGHRA and CDR2 is YSYEKL. There are 14 residues in the CDR3. Between the trimmed V and J ends, which lost 1 base and 5 bases, there was a span of 9 bases. The CDR3 region is CASSQAPFNNEQFF. CDR3 bases: TGCGCCAGCAGCCAAGCCCCTTTTAACAATGAGCAGTTCTTC.

This clone is labeled medium-sized. This chain uses TRBV5-6 with TRBJ1-5; D gene ambiguous. In germline, CDR1 is SGHDT, CDR2 YYEEEE. The CDR3 length is 12 residues. V dropped 1 base and J dropped 3 bases, with 2 bases sitting between them. For the CDR3, the DNA is TGTGCCAGCAGCTTGCCCAATCAGCCCCAGCATTTT. This gives the protein CASSLPNQPQHF.

J is TRBJ1-3 and V is TRBV9; D may be TRBD1 (6 bases). This CDR3 has 16 residues. Germline CDR1 reads SGDLS; CDR2 reads YYNGEE. The V end lost 0 bases, the J end lost 2 bases, and 12 bases lay between the germline ends. CDR3 nucleotide sequence: TGTGCCAGCAGCGTAGACGGGGGCGAAGCTGGAAACACCATATATTTT. This codes for CASSVDGGEAGNTIYF.

The chain couples TRBV10-3 to TRBJ2-1; D is undetermined. Germline loops: CDR1 ENHRY, CDR2 SYGVKD. The CDR3 extends over 11 amino acids. The V end lost 5 bases, the J end lost 7 bases, and 6 bases lay between the germline ends. CDR3 nucleotides: TGTGCCATCAGTTTCGGGAATGAGCAGTTCTTC. Its protein product is CAISFGNEQFF.

This clone was recorded only once. CDR3 nucleotides: TGTGCCAGCAGCTCCCCTGGGGGCGAGGAAAAGACCCAGTACTTC. This encodes CASSSPGGEEKTQYF. The chain recombines TRBV5-6 with TRBJ2-5; maybe TRBD1 (6 bases). Trimming removed 3 bases at V and 6 bases at J, with 18 bases between. The CDR3 is made up of 15 amino acids. Germline CDR1 is SGHDT and CDR2 is YYEEEE.

The chain uses TRBV7-3 and TRBJ1-2, with 8 bases identical to TRBD1. Germline CDR1 SGHTA, CDR2 FQGTGA. The trim removed 4 bases at V and 3 bases at J, leaving 7 bases unmatched. This CDR3 has 15 residues. The CDR3 spells CASSSSGGLDYGYTF. The CDR3, as DNA: TGTGCCAGCAGCTCCTCAGGGGGCCTTGACTATGGCTACACCTTC. The entire variable domain, with the rest obtained from reference TRBV7-3 and TRBJ1-2, is as follows: GAGVSQTPSNKVTEKGKYVELRCDPISGHTALYWYRQSLGQGPEFLIYFQGTGAADDSGLPNDRFFAVRPEGSVSTLKIQRTERGDSAVYLCASSSSGGLDYGYTFGSGTRLTVV.

The chain links TRBV5-4 to TRBJ2-5, with D maybe TRBD2 (5 bases). Germline assignment: CDR1 SGHNT and CDR2 YYREEE (reference sequence). Trimming took off 3 bases at V and 4 bases at J, with 13 bases between the two ends. This CDR3 region has 14 residues. The CDR3 DNA reads as TGTGCCAGCAGCTACTCTTACCGGGGAGAGACCCAGTACTTC. Translated: CASSYSYRGETQYF.

This chain links TRBV20-1 with TRBJ1-2; D uncertain. The CDR3 covers 11 residues. Germline CDR1 reads DFQATT; CDR2 reads SNEGSKA (reference sequence). Trimming took off 0 bases at V and 8 bases at J, with 7 bases between the two ends. In nucleotides, the CDR3 is TGCAGTGCTAGAGACGGGGTCGGCTACACCTTC. It specifies CSARDGVGYTF.

This clone was seen a handful of times. The chain joins TRBV7-9 to TRBJ2-3; tentative D call: TRBD1 (5 bases). Looked up from germline, CDR1 is SEHNR and CDR2 is FQNEAQ (reference sequence). V dropped 1 base and J dropped 1 base, with 12 bases sitting between them. This CDR3 is built from 16 residues. This CDR3 is CASSLEWGIGTDTQYF. The CDR3 nucleotides read TGTGCCAGCAGCTTAGAATGGGGCATTGGCACAGATACGCAGTATTTT.

This clone appeared a single time. This rearrangement joins TRBV28 to TRBJ2-7, with 10 bases fitting TRBD1. CDR1 MDHEN and CDR2 SYDVKM come from the germline V gene. This CDR3 is built from 17 residues. The ends lost 3 bases at V and 0 bases at J; junction bases unmatched: 8. CDR3: CASSFPLRTGGSYEQYF. CDR3 DNA sequence: TGTGCCAGCAGTTTCCCTCTTCGGACAGGGGGCTCCTACGAGCAGTACTTC. The whole variable domain, filled in from reference TRBV28 and TRBJ2-7, reads DVKVTQSSRYLVKRTGEKVFLECVQDMDHENMFWYRQDPGLGLRLIYFSYDVKMKEKGDIPEGYSVSREKKERFSLILESASTNQTSMYLCASSFPLRTGGSYEQYFGPGTRLTVT.

This clone was detected only once. J is TRBJ1-5 and V is TRBV7-8; D uncertain. CDR3 length: 13 residues. Trimming pared 8 bases from V and 0 bases from J, leaving 8 bases between. In germline, CDR1 is SGHVS, CDR2 FQNEAQ. The CDR3 spells CASGLSSNQPQHF. The CDR3 region has the DNA TGTGCCAGCGGACTAAGTAGCAATCAGCCCCAGCATTTT.

The gene calls are TRBV19 and TRBJ2-1, with 7 bases fitting TRBD1. V gave up 3 bases and J gave up 6 bases; unmatched junction bases: 8. The CDR3 is 15 residues long. From germline, CDR1 is LNHDA and CDR2 SQIVND (reference sequence). This CDR3 reads CASSITGADGNEQFF. CDR3 coding DNA: TGTGCCAGTAGTATTACAGGGGCGGATGGCAATGAGCAGTTCTTC.

This clone showed up just a few times. This rearrangement joins TRBV7-3 to TRBJ2-1, with a tentative D call TRBD2 (6 bases). Germline CDR1 is SGHTA and CDR2 is FQGTGA. Deletions cut 4 bases from V and 6 bases from J, with 13 bases between. This CDR3 has 14 amino acids. The CDR3 nucleotides read TGTGCCAGCAGCTCCAGCGGGCACTCCAATGAGCAGTTCTTC. This translates into CASSSSGHSNEQFF.

This sequence joins TRBV5-5 and TRBJ2-7; 10 nucleotides match TRBD2. V dropped 3 bases and J dropped 5; count of bases not matched to a gene: 8. This CDR3 has 15 residues. The V gene's germline CDR1 is SGHKS and CDR2 YYEKEE (reference sequence). This CDR3 is CASSWRGTSADEQYF. The CDR3 DNA follows: TGTGCCAGCAGCTGGAGGGGGACTAGCGCAGACGAGCAGTACTTC.

The V call is TRBV4-3, the J call TRBJ2-3; D gene unclear. CDR1 is LGHNA, CDR2 YSLEER, per germline. Between the trimmed V and J ends, which lost 0 bases and 0 bases, there was a span of 10 bases. The CDR3 spans 16 residues. The DNA of the CDR3 is TGCGCCAGCAGCCAAGATCCTGGATCTAGCACAGATACGCAGTATTTT. This encodes CASSQDPGSSTDTQYF.

The sample holds a few counts of this clone. This chain uses TRBV9 with TRBJ2-2; D is unresolved. Trimming pared 0 bases from V and 8 bases from J, leaving 11 bases between. The CDR3 length is 14 residues. The germline gives CDR1 SGDLS, CDR2 YYNGEE. The DNA of the CDR3 is TGTGCCAGCAGCGTAGACTACCCGACTGGGGAGCTGTTTTTT. As protein: CASSVDYPTGELFF.